This T cell receptor (beta chain) was captured by sequencing in a study of cytomegalovirus exposure and HLA in healthy donors (dated by TCRdb to the late 2010s). With respect to the entire study: In an earlier analysis of 550 to 750 of the donors, 250 to 300 Gb of sequence data and approximately 120 million unique TCR beta sequences from about 190 million T cells were reported. A later genetic analysis took genome-wide SNP genotypes for about three fifths of the roughly 700 donors and used that subset as a discovery cohort. Around 320 gigabases of sequencing data and approximately 93 million unique TCR sequences were included in an early release covering around 600 HLA-typed donors. An earlier analysis of roughly 600 of the donors used high-throughput TCR beta sequencing to judge whether each TCR beta V gene segment behaved as functional or pseudogenic. Across 300 to 400 genotyped donors of the cohort, an average of approximately 240,000 unique TCR beta nucleotide sequences per donor were sequenced, and roughly a sixth of those sequences were non-productive. To predict cytomegalovirus infection status, the study combined high-throughput TCR immunosequencing, statistical association of individual TCRs with disease status, and machine learning. Along with the roughly 610-subject first cohort, a separate validation cohort of more than 90 different subjects was used. Donor age, sex, ethnicity and CMV serostatus were compiled alongside the repertoire data. The number of donors typed differed by locus, with about 629-640 for A, B, C, DRB1 and DQB1, about 500 for DQA1, about 610 for DPA1, and some 440 for DPB1. Using immunosequencing, the study profiled T cell repertoires from about 610 subjects and related those repertoires to cytomegalovirus serostatus. The study aimed to test whether cataloging public T cell receptors could reveal signatures of past pathogen exposure. A later analysis re-analyzed previously published TCR beta repertoires from approximately 700 donors and added high-resolution HLA genotyping to study TCR occurrence patterns. Every discovery cohort repertoire had been produced on one sequencing platform. Class I and class II HLA loci were covered by the typing at four-digit resolution. Of the roughly 430 genotyped donors, approximately 80% fell in the genetic ancestry cluster associated with self-reported Caucasian donors. Rather than using new phenotypic data, the later analysis identified candidate immune exposures from TCR beta sequences and from how often those sequences occurred across donors. Four to six DR-DQ haplotypes were handled as single units for association and clustering, since linkage in the cohort was strong.

This clone was observed a handful of times. The antigen it binds to is not known. No qualities accompany the bases; no much larger clone lies one base away. The library was obtained by the immunoSEQ multiplex PCR assay. A mixture of 60 forward primers for TCR Vbeta segments and 13 reverse primers for TCR Jbeta segments was used in the multiplex PCR. Amplification of the CDR3 region of rearranged TCR beta genes was performed with a multiplex PCR assay on genomic DNA. The Illumina HiSeq System was used to sequence the amplified TCR beta libraries as 87-base-pair reads. As for the original processing: Across the 670 or so repertoires, a later analysis counted tens of millions of unique TCR beta chains, roughly 11 million of which were shared by at least two donors. Raw reads were error-corrected and collapsed into unique sequences by a nearest-neighbor algorithm in which closely related sequences were merged to remove PCR and sequencing errors. To assign V, D and J gene segments, CDR3 sequences were aligned to IMGT reference sequences. For a sequence to be retained, at least a six-nucleotide match to both a V gene segment and a J gene segment was required. Rearrangements were classified as productive when the CDR3 lacked stop codons and remained in frame with V and J, and all other rearrangements were classified as non-productive. Following IMGT convention, CDR3 was defined as the stretch from the second conserved V-encoded cysteine up to the conserved J-encoded phenylalanine. The earlier analysis of about 610 of the donors excluded sequences that lacked an unambiguous match to a single V gene segment. In an earlier analysis of more than 500 of the donors, a V segment was called functional when productive rearrangements were above 56.7%, and segregating when the standard deviation between donors exceeded 5%. A statistical classification framework was built to diagnose cytomegalovirus status from the catalog of TCR beta chain sequences. V and J gene assignment, in a later analysis, came from comparing TCR nucleotide sequences with IMGT/GENE-DB human TR gene sequences. The TCRdist pipeline was used in a later analysis to assign CDR3 sequences and most-parsimonious VDJ recombination scenarios. In a later analysis, each TCR beta chain was defined by its CDR3 amino acid sequence together with its V-gene family, and reads lacking a unique V-gene family were excluded. To address suspected cross-contamination and a sequencing artifact, a later analysis removed some 620 highly shared, low-generation-probability nucleotide sequences. In a later analysis, a clonal expansion index was calculated for each public chain from normalized within-repertoire ranks of inferred template counts. A later analysis computed generation probabilities with a VDJ recombination model fitted to out-of-frame rearrangements, and checked the results against IGoR. In a later analysis, TCR-TCR, TCR-HLA and TCR-CMV co-occurrence was scored with hypergeometric tests, and a repertoire-size bias correction was applied to TCR pairs. To estimate false discovery rates, a later analysis permuted the HLA or CMV assignments 20 times. In a later analysis, co-occurring TCRs were grouped with DBSCAN, and TCRdist sequence similarity was added when clustering was performed within HLA-allele-positive subsets. Repertoires with fewer than 30,000 or more than 120,000 public chains were left out of co-occurrence clustering, as were about 5 repertoires with anomalous nucleotide sharing. In its TCRdb copy, this immuneACCESS table keeps in-frame sequences only and misses some clones. Where compared with another copy, unresolved V genes explain less than half of these, and the others have no known cause. D and trimming come from the DNA, and the V and J calls and clone size come from that table. The sample yields 120,000 to 150,000 clones; roughly 64% were counted once. The top ten clonotypes cover about 2.9% of the sample.

The cohort comprised under 700 healthy bone marrow donors. Cohort members were all nominally healthy when sampled, although unrecorded immune exposures were likely present. The donor was CMV seropositive and belonged to the group of a few hundred seropositive cohort members. A peripheral blood sample was collected from each donor, and TCR beta sequencing was performed on peripheral blood mononuclear cells. The Qiagen DNeasy Blood Extraction Kit was used to extract genomic DNA from the blood cell samples. The germline V gene encodes CDR1 MRHNA and CDR2 SNTAGT. A distance of 15 bases separates the germline ends of V and J, which lose 6 bases and 7 bases respectively. Spanning cysteine to phenylalanine, the CDR3 consists of 14 amino acids. This entry keeps only the CDR3 DNA: 42 bases, framed from base 1. Here is what the overall study found, with its caveats: In a later genetic analysis, a missense DCLRE1C variant was associated with V-gene and J-gene trimming of TCR beta chains, and the association was replicated in an independent cohort. In a later analysis, several top co-occurrence clusters were reported to appear linked to parvovirus B19, influenza, CMV and Epstein-Barr virus. Across donors, most TCR sequences were observed very rarely, whereas some public TCRs were present in many individuals. A later genetic analysis reported fewer N-insertions in productive TCRs among donors in an Asian-associated ancestry cluster than the roughly 690-donor mean. The study gave a list of about 160 TCR beta chains associated with cytomegalovirus. Because some donors lacked HLA typing at each locus, the association tests relied only on the typed subset. Compared with equally common non-associated chains, HLA-associated TCR beta chains in a later analysis were more clonally expanded and had lower generation probabilities. Broadly in line with IMGT annotations, most TCR beta V segments showed up in productive rearrangements about 87% or about 30% of the time in an earlier analysis of approximately 640 of the donors. In a later analysis, some 18,000 TCR beta sequences were associated with specific HLA alleles at a false discovery rate of 0.05. In a later analysis, the rate of TCR association differed among HLA loci, with DRB1 alleles having the most associated TCRs and HLA-C alleles having the fewest. A cluster of highly shared sequence variants was judged likely to be a technical artifact of the sequencing pipeline. Some IMGT-functional V segments, including TRBV6-2 and TRBV6-3, could not be distinguished by the 87-base-pair reads and were therefore excluded. According to a later analysis, most CMV-associated TCR beta chains appeared to be HLA-restricted, and the HLA associations seemed to be driven largely by CMV exposure. The only immune exposure information available for the cohort was CMV serostatus. Correlated functional status among segregating V segments might be attributable to linkage disequilibrium, but an unknown experimental factor could not be ruled out. Only TCR beta chains were sequenced in this cohort, and the absence of alpha or paired-chain data limited detectable features. When HLA alleles, especially DR and DQ, strongly co-occurred, attributing TCR associations to individual alleles was difficult. The authors suggested that the approach could potentially be generalized to other disease states and immunological phenotypes. A further reported finding was that TCR beta sequences accurately predicted the HLA-A and HLA-B alleles for most subjects in the first cohort. Presence/absence analyses assumed roughly uniform sequencing depth across donors, an assumption that may not hold. The earlier analysis of nearly 600 of the donors excluded around 17 rarely observed V segments, including chromosome 9 orphons, because counts were too low. In vitro tests confirmed that a few of the cytomegalovirus-associated TCR beta chains recognize cytomegalovirus antigens. The classifier was reported to diagnose cytomegalovirus status with high specificity and sensitivity in both the original and validation cohorts.

The receptor was derived from a woman under 40 in good health and CMV-seropositive. The sample was PBMCs. The rearrangement combines TRBV6-4 with TRBJ2-2; the D gene is possibly TRBD2, with 6 bases matching. The CDR3 protein: CASRAGPGFGELFF. The sequenced DNA is TGTGCCAGCAGAGCGGGCCCTGGGTTCGGGGAGCTGTTTTTT.